This TCR beta chain was captured by sequencing in a study of T cell changes during pregnancy in multiple sclerosis. Libraries were prepared by immunoSEQ multiplex PCR; TCRdb keeps only in-frame clonotypes and omits some of them. This table holds around 100,000 clones, about nine tenths found once. The V end was cut by 3 bases, the J end by 1 base, with 15 bases between. The CDR3 totals 16 residues. The V gene's germline CDR1 is LNHDA and CDR2 SQIVND (reference sequence). The gene calls are TRBV19 and TRBJ1-1, with D hard to call. Sequencing used peripheral blood, obtained in the second trimester of pregnancy. This TCR derives from a female donor in good health, enrolled as a control in a pregnancy study. In DNA form, the CDR3 reads TGTGCCAGTAGTATGGGCCCCGCCATGTCGAACACTGAAGCTTTCTTT. This gives the protein CASSMGPAMSNTEAFF.